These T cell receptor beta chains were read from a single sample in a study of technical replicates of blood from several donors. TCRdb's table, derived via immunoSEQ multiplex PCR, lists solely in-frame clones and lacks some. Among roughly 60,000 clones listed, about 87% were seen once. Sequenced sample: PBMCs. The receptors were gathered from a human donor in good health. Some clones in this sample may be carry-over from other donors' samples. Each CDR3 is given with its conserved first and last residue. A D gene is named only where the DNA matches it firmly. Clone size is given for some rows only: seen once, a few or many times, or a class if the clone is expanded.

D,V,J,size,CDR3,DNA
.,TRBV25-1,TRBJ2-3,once,CASSNRGGGTDTQYF,TGTGCCAGCAGTAACAGGGGAGGAGGCACAGATACGCAGTATTTT
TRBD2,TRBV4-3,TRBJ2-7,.,CASSLPGLALNEQYF,TGCGCCAGCAGCCTTCCGGGACTAGCGTTGAACGAGCAGTACTTC
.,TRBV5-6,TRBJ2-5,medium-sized,CASSLVADQETQYF,TGTGCCAGCAGCTTGGTGGCAGACCAAGAGACCCAGTACTTC
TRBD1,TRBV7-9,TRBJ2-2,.,CASSSRQGENTGELFF,TGTGCCAGCAGCTCCCGACAGGGGGAGAACACCGGGGAGCTGTTTTTT
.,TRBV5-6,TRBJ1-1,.,CASSFLKGGNTEAFF,TGTGCCAGCAGCTTCCTCAAAGGAGGGAACACTGAAGCTTTCTTT
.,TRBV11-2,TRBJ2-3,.,CASSQGRGTQYF,TGTGCCAGCAGCCAGGGTAGGGGTACGCAGTATTTT
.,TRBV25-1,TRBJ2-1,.,CASSKPSRRGYNEQFF,TGTGCCAGCAGTAAACCCTCTAGAAGGGGCTACAATGAGCAGTTCTTC
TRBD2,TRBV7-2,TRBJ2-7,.,CASSYSGGAQSHEQYF,TGTGCCAGCAGCTACAGCGGGGGGGCGCAATCCCACGAGCAGTACTTC
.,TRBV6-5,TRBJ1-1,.,CASSYRVGAEAFF,TGTGCCAGCAGTTACCGGGTAGGTGCTGAAGCTTTCTTT
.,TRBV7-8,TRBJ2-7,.,CASSQRYEQYF,TGTGCCAGCAGCCAGCGTTACGAGCAGTACTTC
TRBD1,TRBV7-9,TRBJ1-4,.,CASSERQGVVEKLFF,TGTGCCAGCAGCGAGAGACAGGGGGTGGTAGAAAAACTGTTTTTT
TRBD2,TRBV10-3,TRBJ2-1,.,CAISPPPSGERNEQFF,TGTGCCATCAGCCCTCCCCCGAGCGGGGAGCGCAATGAGCAGTTCTTC
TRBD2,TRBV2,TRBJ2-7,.,CASTRTSGYEQYF,TGTGCCAGCACACGGACTAGCGGCTACGAGCAGTACTTC